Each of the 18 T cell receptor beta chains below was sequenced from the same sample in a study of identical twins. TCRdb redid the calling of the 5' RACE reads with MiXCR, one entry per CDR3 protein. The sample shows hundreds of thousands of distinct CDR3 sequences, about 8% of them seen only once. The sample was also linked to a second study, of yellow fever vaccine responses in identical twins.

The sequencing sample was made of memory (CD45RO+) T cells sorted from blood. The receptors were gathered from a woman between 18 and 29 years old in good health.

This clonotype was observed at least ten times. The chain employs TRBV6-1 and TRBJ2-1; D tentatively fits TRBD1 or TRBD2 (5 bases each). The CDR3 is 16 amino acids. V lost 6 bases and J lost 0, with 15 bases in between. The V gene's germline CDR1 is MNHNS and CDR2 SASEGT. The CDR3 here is CASRPRRGDSYNEQFF. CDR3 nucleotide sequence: TGTGCCAGCAGGCCCCGTCGGGGCGACTCCTACAATGAGCAGTTCTTC.

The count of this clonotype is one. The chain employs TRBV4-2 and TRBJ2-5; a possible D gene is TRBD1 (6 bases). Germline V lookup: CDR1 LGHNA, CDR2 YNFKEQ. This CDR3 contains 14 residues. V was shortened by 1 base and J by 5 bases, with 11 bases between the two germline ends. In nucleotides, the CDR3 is TGTGCCAGCAGCCAAGGGATAGACAGGGAGACCCAGTACTTC. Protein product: CASSQGIDRETQYF.

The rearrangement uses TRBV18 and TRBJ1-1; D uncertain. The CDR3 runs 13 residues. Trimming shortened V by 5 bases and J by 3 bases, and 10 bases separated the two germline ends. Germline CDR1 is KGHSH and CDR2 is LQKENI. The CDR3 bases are TGTGCCAGCTCAAGGGTTGGGGACACTGAAGCTTTCTTT. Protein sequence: CASSRVGDTEAFF. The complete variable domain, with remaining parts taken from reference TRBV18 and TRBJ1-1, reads NAGVMQNPRHLVRRRGQEARLRCSPMKGHSHVYWYRQLPEEGLKFMVYLQKENIIDESGMPKERFSAEFPKEGPSILRIQQVVRGDSAAYFCASSRVGDTEAFFGQGTRLTVV.

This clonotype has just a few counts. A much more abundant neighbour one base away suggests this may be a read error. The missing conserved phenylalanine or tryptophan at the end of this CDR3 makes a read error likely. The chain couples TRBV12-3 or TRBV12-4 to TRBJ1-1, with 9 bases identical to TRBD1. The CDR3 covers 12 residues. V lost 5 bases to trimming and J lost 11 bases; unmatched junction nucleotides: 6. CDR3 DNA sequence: TGTGCCAGCAGTACCGGGACAGGGATGGCTTTCCTT. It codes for CASSTGTGMAFL.

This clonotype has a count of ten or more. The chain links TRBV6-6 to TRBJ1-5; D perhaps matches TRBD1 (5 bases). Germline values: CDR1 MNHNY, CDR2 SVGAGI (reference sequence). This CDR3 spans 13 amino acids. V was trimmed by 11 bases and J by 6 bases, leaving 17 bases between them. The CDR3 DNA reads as TGTGCCGGGGCGGAGGGCGAGAGTCAGCCCCAGCATTTT. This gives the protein CAGAEGESQPQHF.

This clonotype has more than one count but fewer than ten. The chain's CDR3 is CASSLDLGMRETQYF. DNA of the CDR3: TGTGCCAGCAGCTTAGATTTGGGAATGAGAGAGACCCAGTACTTC. The chain carries TRBV7-8 and TRBJ2-5; D remains unclear. Germline assignment: CDR1 SGHVS and CDR2 FQNEAQ. The CDR3 totals 15 residues. V was trimmed by 1 base and J by 4 bases, leaving 13 bases between them.

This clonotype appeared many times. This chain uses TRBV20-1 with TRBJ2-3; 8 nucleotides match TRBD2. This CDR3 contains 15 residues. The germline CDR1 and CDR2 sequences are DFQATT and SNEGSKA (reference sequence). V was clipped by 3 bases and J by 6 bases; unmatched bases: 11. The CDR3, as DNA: TGCAGTGCTAGCCTTTGGACTAGCCCGTCCGATACGCAGTATTTT. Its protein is CSASLWTSPSDTQYF.

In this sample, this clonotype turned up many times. For the CDR3, the DNA is TGCGCCAGCAGCTTCAACCAAGAGACCCAGTACTTC. It specifies CASSFNQETQYF. The chain recombines TRBV5-1 with TRBJ2-5, with D uncertain. Trimming left V 2 bases short and J 0 bases short, with 2 bases between. CDR3 length equals 12 residues. Germline V CDR1 and CDR2: SGHRS, YFSETQ.

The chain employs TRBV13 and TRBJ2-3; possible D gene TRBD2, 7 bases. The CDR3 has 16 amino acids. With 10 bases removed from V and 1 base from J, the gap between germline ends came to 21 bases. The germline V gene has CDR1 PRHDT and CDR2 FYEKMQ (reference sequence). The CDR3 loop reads CANRRRGGGRTDTQYF. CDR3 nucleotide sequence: TGTGCCAACCGAAGAAGGGGGGGCGGCCGCACAGATACGCAGTATTTT.

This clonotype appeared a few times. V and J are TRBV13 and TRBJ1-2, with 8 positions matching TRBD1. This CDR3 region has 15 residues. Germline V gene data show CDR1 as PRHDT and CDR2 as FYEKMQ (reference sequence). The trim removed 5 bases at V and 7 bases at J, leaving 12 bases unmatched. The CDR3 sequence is CASSTPGQGTTGYTF. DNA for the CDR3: TGTGCCAGCAGCACCCCAGGACAGGGAACGACTGGCTACACCTTC.

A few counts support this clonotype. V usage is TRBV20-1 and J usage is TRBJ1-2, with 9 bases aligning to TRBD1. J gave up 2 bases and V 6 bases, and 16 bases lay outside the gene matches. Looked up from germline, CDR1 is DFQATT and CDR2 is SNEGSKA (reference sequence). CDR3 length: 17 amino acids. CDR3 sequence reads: CSAMFLGQGIGNYGYTF. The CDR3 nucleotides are TGCAGTGCGATGTTTCTCGGACAGGGGATTGGAAACTATGGCTACACCTTC.

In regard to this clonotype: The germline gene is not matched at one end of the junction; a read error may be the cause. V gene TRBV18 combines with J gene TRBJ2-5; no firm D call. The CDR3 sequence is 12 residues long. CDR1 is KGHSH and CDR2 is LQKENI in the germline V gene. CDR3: CVSSREVETQYF. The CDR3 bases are TGTGTCAGCTCGCGAGAGGTGGAGACCCAGTACTTC.

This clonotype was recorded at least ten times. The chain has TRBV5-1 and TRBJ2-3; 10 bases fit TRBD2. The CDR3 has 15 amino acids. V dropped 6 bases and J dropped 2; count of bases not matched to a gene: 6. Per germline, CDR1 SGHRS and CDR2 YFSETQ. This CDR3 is CASKLAGDPTDTQYF. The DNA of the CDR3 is TGCGCCAGCAAGCTAGCGGGGGACCCCACAGATACGCAGTATTTT.

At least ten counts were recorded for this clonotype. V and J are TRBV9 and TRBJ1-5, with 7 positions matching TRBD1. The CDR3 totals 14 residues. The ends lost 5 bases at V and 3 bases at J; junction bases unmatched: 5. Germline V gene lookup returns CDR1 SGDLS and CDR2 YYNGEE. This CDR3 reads CASSHGTDNQPQHF. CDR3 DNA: TGTGCCAGCAGTCACGGGACAGACAATCAGCCCCAGCATTTT.

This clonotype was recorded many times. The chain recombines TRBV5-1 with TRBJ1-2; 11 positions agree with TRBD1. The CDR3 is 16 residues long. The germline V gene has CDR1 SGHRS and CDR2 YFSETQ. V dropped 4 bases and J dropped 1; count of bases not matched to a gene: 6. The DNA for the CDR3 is TGCGCCAGCAGCCACGGGACAGGGGGATTTAACTATGGCTACACCTTC. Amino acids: CASSHGTGGFNYGYTF.

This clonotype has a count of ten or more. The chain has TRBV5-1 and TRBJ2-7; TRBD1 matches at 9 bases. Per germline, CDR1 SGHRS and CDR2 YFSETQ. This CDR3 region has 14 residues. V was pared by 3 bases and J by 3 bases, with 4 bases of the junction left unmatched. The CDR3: CASSSEGQGYEQYF. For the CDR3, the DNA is TGCGCCAGCAGCTCCGAGGGACAGGGCTACGAGCAGTACTTC.

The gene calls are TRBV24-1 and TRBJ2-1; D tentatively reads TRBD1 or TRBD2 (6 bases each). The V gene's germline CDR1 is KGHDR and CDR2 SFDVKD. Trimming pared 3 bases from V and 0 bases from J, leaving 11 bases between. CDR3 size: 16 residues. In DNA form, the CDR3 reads TGTGCCACCAGTGATAGGGGGGTCAGCTCCTACAATGAGCAGTTCTTC. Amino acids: CATSDRGVSSYNEQFF.

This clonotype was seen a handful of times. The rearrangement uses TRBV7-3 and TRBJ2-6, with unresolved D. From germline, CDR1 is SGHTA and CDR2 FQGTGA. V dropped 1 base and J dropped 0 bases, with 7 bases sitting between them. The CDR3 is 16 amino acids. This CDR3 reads CASSLRQISGANVLTF. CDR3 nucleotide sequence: TGTGCCAGCAGCTTAAGGCAAATCTCTGGGGCCAACGTCCTGACTTTC.